This T cell receptor beta chain was found in a study of brain T cells in children with intractable seizures. Trimming took 2 bases from V and 10 from J; bases not matched to a gene: 1. The CDR3 contains 12 residues. Germline V CDR1 and CDR2: SGHVS, FNYEAQ. Notes on this clone: No antigen is known for it.

Clones were sequenced by immunoSEQ multiplex PCR, and TCRdb holds only the in-frame ones, with some missing. The sample lists under 400,000 clones, roughly 92% occurring once. The time point here: blood from clinic visit 5 months post-surgery; TSC patient then seizure free. The sequenced cases were selected for having the highest brain T cell transcript signatures. Before surgery, patients took at least one anti-epileptic drug. Study-wide findings and caveats: HCMV serostatus was not known, and viral specificity came from CDR3 similarity only. Pre- and post-surgery blood differed in depth, so pre-surgery absences may be undersampling.

The material was peripheral blood, obtained about 5 months after surgery. The rearrangement joins TRBV7-6 to TRBJ2-1; TRBD2 matches 8 bases. The sequence was collected from a boy under two years old with tuberous sclerosis and intractable seizures. The CDR3 loop is CASSLLAGEQFF. In DNA, the CDR3 is TGTGCCAGCAGCTTATTAGCGGGGGAGCAGTTCTTC.